Listed below are T cell receptor beta chains from one sample, sequenced in a study of T-cell reconstitution after alpha-beta-depleted transplantation in children. MiXCR was run by TCRdb on the PCR reads, yielding one entry per CDR3 protein. The sample holds 400,000 to 500,000 distinct CDR3 sequences, approximately 10% seen once. The material was PBMCs from the stem cell graft donor, obtained from the stem cell graft. These receptors were collected from a human donor who donated a stem cell graft to a child with acute myeloid leukemia. CDR3s include the opening cysteine and the closing phenylalanine or tryptophan. A D gene is named only where the DNA matches it firmly. Size is omitted from some rows. Given values are once, few, many or a class for expanded clones.

clone_size: .
d_call: .
v_call: TRBV5-1
j_call: TRBJ2-5
cdr3_nt: TGCGCCAGCAGTTTGTATGGGGGCGAGGAGACCCAGTACTTC
cdr3_aa: CASSLYGGEETQYF

clone_size: once
d_call: TRBD1
v_call: TRBV5-1
j_call: TRBJ1-3
cdr3_nt: TGCGCCAGCGCGACAGGGGACGGTGGAAACACCATATATTTT
cdr3_aa: CASATGDGGNTIYF

clone_size: .
d_call: .
v_call: TRBV7-2
j_call: TRBJ2-3
cdr3_nt: TGTGCCAGCAGCTTATCTGATAGCACAGATACGCAGTATTTT
cdr3_aa: CASSLSDSTDTQYF

clone_size: many
d_call: .
v_call: TRBV10-3
j_call: TRBJ2-5
cdr3_nt: TGTGCCATCAGTGAGGGGGGCTCCTATACCCAGTACTTC
cdr3_aa: CAISEGGSYTQYF

clone_size: few
d_call: TRBD2
v_call: TRBV30
j_call: TRBJ2-1
cdr3_nt: TGTGCCTGGAGTGTCCGGGGACTAGCATCCTACAATGAGCAGTTCTTC
cdr3_aa: CAWSVRGLASYNEQFF

clone_size: many
d_call: .
v_call: TRBV9
j_call: TRBJ1-1
cdr3_nt: TGTGCCAGCAGCGTATCCGGGGGGTTGAACACTGAAGCTTTCTTT
cdr3_aa: CASSVSGGLNTEAFF

clone_size: few
d_call: .
v_call: TRBV12-3/TRBV12-4
j_call: TRBJ1-6
cdr3_nt: TGTGCCAGCAGTTTAGGGCAGGGAATCTCACCCCTCCACTTT
cdr3_aa: CASSLGQGISPLHF

clone_size: few
d_call: .
v_call: TRBV5-1
j_call: TRBJ2-7
cdr3_nt: TGCGCCAGCAGCTTGGACATAGGATCCTACGAGCAGTACTTC
cdr3_aa: CASSLDIGSYEQYF

clone_size: many
d_call: .
v_call: TRBV25-1
j_call: TRBJ2-7
cdr3_nt: TGTGCCAGCAGTGAATCGAAAGGGCCATACGAGCAGTACTTC
cdr3_aa: CASSESKGPYEQYF

clone_size: few
d_call: .
v_call: TRBV27
j_call: TRBJ1-1
cdr3_nt: TGTGCCAGCAGTTTATCTGGGGCTGTAAGCACTGAAGCTTTCTTT
cdr3_aa: CASSLSGAVSTEAFF

clone_size: many
d_call: .
v_call: TRBV20-1
j_call: TRBJ2-2
cdr3_nt: TGCAGTGCTAGAGATGCCGGGGAGCTGTTTTTT
cdr3_aa: CSARDAGELFF

clone_size: .
d_call: TRBD1
v_call: TRBV12-3/TRBV12-4
j_call: TRBJ2-4
cdr3_nt: TGTGCCAGCAGTTTATCGGACAGGCTGGTGGACATTCAGTACTTC
cdr3_aa: CASSLSDRLVDIQYF

clone_size: .
d_call: TRBD1
v_call: TRBV5-1
j_call: TRBJ2-3
cdr3_nt: TGCGCCAGCAGCATACAGGGGGCAATAGGGAGCACAGATACGCAGTATTTT
cdr3_aa: CASSIQGAIGSTDTQYF

clone_size: .
d_call: TRBD2
v_call: TRBV7-2
j_call: TRBJ2-7
cdr3_nt: TGTGCCAGCAGCCCGGGTGGGGTAGCGGGACTACGGGAGCAGTACTTC
cdr3_aa: CASSPGGVAGLREQYF

clone_size: many
d_call: TRBD2
v_call: TRBV15
j_call: TRBJ2-1
cdr3_nt: TGTGCCACCGGTAGCGGGAGGGGATACAATGAGCAGTTCTTC
cdr3_aa: CATGSGRGYNEQFF

clone_size: many
d_call: .
v_call: TRBV4-2
j_call: TRBJ2-6
cdr3_nt: TGTGCCAGCAGCCAAGAGGGGGAATCGTCTGGGGCCAACGTCCTGACTTTC
cdr3_aa: CASSQEGESSGANVLTF

clone_size: .
d_call: .
v_call: TRBV5-1
j_call: TRBJ2-7
cdr3_nt: TGCGCCAGCACTTTCTCCCCCGTAGGCTCCTACGAGCAGTACTTC
cdr3_aa: CASTFSPVGSYEQYF

clone_size: .
d_call: TRBD1
v_call: TRBV20-1
j_call: TRBJ1-1
cdr3_nt: TGCAGTGCTAGAGATTGGGACAGAGGGAGTGGCACTGAAGCTTTCTTT
cdr3_aa: CSARDWDRGSGTEAFF

clone_size: few
d_call: TRBD2
v_call: TRBV12-3/TRBV12-4
j_call: TRBJ2-1
cdr3_nt: TGTGCCAGCAGTTTAGGACTAGCGGGAGGGTCGCAGTTCTTC
cdr3_aa: CASSLGLAGGSQFF

clone_size: few
d_call: TRBD2
v_call: TRBV7-2
j_call: TRBJ2-2
cdr3_nt: TGTGCCAGCACCAGGACTAGCGGGAGGGATGGGGCCGGGGAGCTGTTTTTT
cdr3_aa: CASTRTSGRDGAGELFF

clone_size: once
d_call: TRBD1
v_call: TRBV28
j_call: TRBJ1-5
cdr3_nt: TGTGCCAGCAGTCTCTGGACAGGGGCTGGAAATCAGCCCCAGCATTTT
cdr3_aa: CASSLWTGAGNQPQHF

clone_size: few
d_call: .
v_call: TRBV19
j_call: TRBJ1-2
cdr3_nt: TGTGCCAGTAGTATGAGGGGCCGGGGCTATGGCTACACCTTC
cdr3_aa: CASSMRGRGYGYTF

clone_size: few
d_call: TRBD1
v_call: TRBV18
j_call: TRBJ2-7
cdr3_nt: TGTGCCAGCTCACAGACCGGGACAGGGGTTAACGAGCAGTACTTC
cdr3_aa: CASSQTGTGVNEQYF

clone_size: few
d_call: TRBD2
v_call: TRBV4-2
j_call: TRBJ2-1
cdr3_nt: TGTGCCAGCAGCCCCGAGCTGCGGGAGGTACGGGAGCAGTTCTTC
cdr3_aa: CASSPELREVREQFF

clone_size: .
d_call: TRBD2
v_call: TRBV18
j_call: TRBJ2-2
cdr3_nt: TGTGCCAGCTCAACGACTAGCGGGAGGGCCTTGAACACCGGGGAGCTGTTTTTT
cdr3_aa: CASSTTSGRALNTGELFF

clone_size: few
d_call: TRBD1
v_call: TRBV7-2
j_call: TRBJ2-1
cdr3_nt: TGTGCCAGCAGCACGGACAGGGGGGCCTACAATGAGCAGTTCTTC
cdr3_aa: CASSTDRGAYNEQFF

clone_size: .
d_call: TRBD2
v_call: TRBV20-1
j_call: TRBJ2-1
cdr3_nt: TGCAGTGCTAGAGATCTGGTAGCGGGAGGGCCAGGGGAGCAGTTCTTC
cdr3_aa: CSARDLVAGGPGEQFF

clone_size: .
d_call: TRBD1
v_call: TRBV18
j_call: TRBJ1-1
cdr3_nt: TGTGCCAGCTCGACAGGGAGGGACACTGAAGCTTTCTTT
cdr3_aa: CASSTGRDTEAFF